This section outlines one T cell receptor (beta chain) sequence together with its context. This clonotype was found a few times. This clone's antigen is unknown. No much larger clone exists at a distance of one base, and base qualities are not known. This sample is part of a study of regulatory T cells in long-lasting Graves disease (dated by TCRdb to the early 2020s). About the study as a whole: Antithyroid drugs had been taken for less than 3 months by newly diagnosed Graves' disease patients. Patients with persistent Graves' disease were compared with patients with newly diagnosed Graves' disease using TCR sequencing and RNA sequencing of peripheral blood. The study took place in China and was registered as a clinical trial. A total of roughly 35 samples underwent TCR sequencing: about 13 from persistent and about 20 from newly diagnosed Graves' disease patients.

Broad study findings and their caveats: Only the TCR beta chain was sequenced and analyzed. Lower TCR Shannon entropy and fewer highly expanded clones were observed in persistent Graves' disease patients than in newly diagnosed patients, which suggested clonal expansion. The study examined only peripheral blood because the primary lesion, thyroid tissue, could not be accessed. Persistent patients shared more public clonotypes among themselves (around 2,500) than newly diagnosed patients did (more than 850). The authors acknowledged the small sample size as a limitation that may reduce accuracy. Preferential use of TRBV28, TRBJ1-2 and TRBJ2-5 was observed in persistent disease, whereas TRBV20-1 and TRBJ2-1 were favored in newly diagnosed disease.

The germline V and J ends show losses of 5 bases and 4 bases respectively, and no gene match explains 7 bases of the junction. The germline V gene specifies SGHAT as CDR1 and FQNNGV as CDR2. Including cysteine and phenylalanine, the CDR3 has 16 amino acids. Of all the DNA, just the CDR3 is kept, 48 bases in frame from base 1. This specimen's time point label, interpreted: newly diagnosed GD, antithyroid drugs for less than 3 months. For both TCR sequencing and RNA sequencing, RNA was extracted from PBMCs in TRIzol. The diagnosis of Graves' disease was made according to American Thyroid Association guidelines. Patients were recruited from an endocrinology department in Xi'an, China. Each patient gave about 8.1 milliliters of peripheral blood, collected in an EDTA anticoagulant tube. PBMCs were isolated by Ficoll Paque Plus density gradient separation without further T cell sorting. RNA quality was checked with an Agilent 2100 Bioanalyzer and agarose gel, and concentration with a NanoDrop 2000.

The library was produced with multiplex PCR. Reads for this sample came from an Illumina HiSeq 4000. iRepertoire HTBI primers and Arm-PCR amplification of CDR3 regions were used to construct TCR beta libraries. Before sequencing, the PCR products went through gel purification. The original methods were these. Across samples, roughly 60 TRBV and 15 or so TRBJ segments were identified and used for gene usage analysis of CDR3 amino acid clonotypes. COPE and FqMerger were used to merge the filtered high-quality paired reads into contigs. Contigs were aligned with BLAST to IMGT TRBV, TRBD and TRBJ reference genes, and CDR3 was defined per IMGT. Any clonotype with a frequency above 0.1% was counted as a highly expanded clone. Shannon entropy was used to measure repertoire diversity, and the Gini coefficient was used to measure V-J evenness. Clonotypes shared by more than one individual were considered public. TCRdb reprocessing: public reads trimmed at Q25 with fastp, clones called with MiXCR, in-frame beta chains kept. Every CDR3 protein is listed once, alongside the most common genes and DNA of its rows. TCRdb's processing, not the study's, gives the V and J calls here. The sample table shows about 460,000 distinct CDR3 sequences, and about 15% are seen once. The ten largest clones represent approximately 17% of the sample.

The sample was also reused in another study, on T cells in Graves' hyperthyroidism and ophthalmopathy. As the second paper documents: Stable Graves' hyperthyroidism was defined as the absence of progression to ophthalmopathy over 18 months of follow-up. Hyperthyroidism patients were newly diagnosed, had a disease duration of under 2 months, and were aged 18 to 65 years. Any patient with an uncontrolled infection, another autoimmune disease, pregnancy or lactation was excluded. Clinical symptoms, serum thyroxine and TRAb, thyroid ultrasound, and orbital computed tomography formed the basis for the diagnoses. For the first round of RT-PCR on the TCR CDR3, the HTBI primer set was used together with the Qiagen OneStep RT-PCR kit. Most expanded thyroid clonotypes (frequency above 0.001) were also found in blood, which suggests that blood repertoires may mirror thyroid immune responses. A 13 V-J signature model separated ophthalmopathy from stable hyperthyroidism, with approximately 86% sensitivity and 81% to 83% specificity in cross-validation and 80%/75% in testing. During validation, the model predicted progression to ophthalmopathy a median of around six months ahead of onset, with almost 71% sensitivity and less than 85% specificity. To identify distinguishing TCR V-J signatures, a discovery cohort of 100 patients was used, comprising 40 to 45 with Graves' ophthalmopathy and around 60 with stable Graves' hyperthyroidism. An independent validation cohort of fewer than 20 hyperthyroidism patients and approximately 15 patients who later progressed to ophthalmopathy tested prospective prediction of ophthalmopathy. For training and testing, the roughly 97 patients in the discovery cohort were randomly divided in a 7:3 ratio. In several Graves' hyperthyroidism patients, the study also compared T-cell repertoires from thyroid tissue with T-cell repertoires from blood. After blood sampling, hyperthyroidism patients were treated with methimazole at a starting dose of 30 mg daily, and ophthalmopathy patients were treated with high-dose intravenous methylprednisolone. Libraries were constructed in a second round of multiplex PCR, after which size selection and purification were carried out. The libraries were sequenced on an Illumina HiSeq2000 using paired-end 100 bp reads. SOAPnuke was used to process the raw data, throwing out any read that contained adapters or uncalled bases, had a mean Phred below 15, or lacked an exact constant-primer or identifier match. COPE v1.2.5 was used to merge high-quality paired reads, and clonotypes were defined as unique nucleotide sequences. MiTCR v1.1 was used to align clonotypes to the IMGT TRBV, TRBD and TRBJ reference segments. Analysis was restricted to V-J combinations with a frequency above 0.0001, which covered roughly 99% of repertoires. The TCS score was defined as F50 (clonal expansion) divided by E x V (chaos), with BLOSUM62-based TCRdist calculated between CDR3 peptides within each V-J. Welch's t-statistics and random forest reduced 450 to 600 V-J features to roughly 13, which were used in a naive Bayes classifier (R e1071). No statistical method was used to fix the sample size in advance, and group allocation was not hidden from the investigators. The paper describes TCR Vbeta CDR3 sequencing of 140 or so peripheral blood samples, made up of 43 ophthalmopathy patients, around 78 hyperthyroidism patients and some 17 progressor patients.

This clonotype was sampled from a woman in her forties or fifties with Graves disease. Donor details come from another sample of the same person, matched by shared clones. Recombination linked TRBV11-2 to TRBJ2-2; 10 bases in the junction line up with TRBD1. The source material was peripheral blood mononuclear cells (PBMCs), sampled at new diagnosis, from a patient treated with antithyroid drugs. The CDR3 is CASSVHRDRGTGELFF. The nucleotide sequence is given as TGTGCCAGCAGCGTCCACCGGGACAGGGGCACCGGGGAGCTGTTTTTT.